The rows below give T cell receptor beta chains drawn from one sample of a study of blood T cell repertoires in COVID-19. Measured with immunoSEQ multiplex PCR; TCRdb has only the in-frame clones, and not every one. The repertoire holds 30,000 or so clones, with around 85% as singletons. Sequenced material: peripheral blood. The receptor source for this set is a human donor with active COVID-19. The donor label of this sample is uncertain. Each CDR3 is given with its conserved first and last residue. A D gene is named only where the DNA matches it firmly. Not all rows give a size; the values are once, few, many and, for expanded clones, a class.

abundance	d_gene	v_gene	j_gene	CDR3aa	CDR3nt
.	TRBD1	TRBV4-1	TRBJ2-3	CASSALRDRVKDTQYF	TGCGCCAGCAGCGCTCTCCGGGACAGGGTGAAAGATACGCAGTATTTT
.	.	TRBV27	TRBJ2-5	CASALGGLPQETQYF	TGTGCCAGCGCCCTCGGGGGGCTGCCCCAAGAGACCCAGTACTTC
few	.	TRBV15	TRBJ1-5	CATSRDPGNQPQHF	TGTGCCACCAGCAGAGATCCGGGCAATCAGCCCCAGCATTTT
.	TRBD1	TRBV29-1	TRBJ1-2	CSVRQGANYGYTF	TGCAGCGTTCGGCAGGGGGCTAACTATGGCTACACCTTC
.	TRBD2	TRBV5-1	TRBJ2-1	CASSGLAGGSSLDEQFF	TGCGCCAGCAGTGGGCTAGCGGGAGGGAGTAGCCTCGATGAGCAGTTCTTC
.	TRBD2	TRBV27	TRBJ2-3	CASSPPLGRAGTDTQYF	TGTGCCAGCAGTCCCCCCCTCGGGAGGGCGGGCACAGATACGCAGTATTTT
.	TRBD2	TRBV6-5	TRBJ2-5	CASSPGTKRTQYF	TGTGCCAGCAGTCCCGGGACTAAGAGGACCCAGTACTTC
.	TRBD1	TRBV19	TRBJ2-7	CASTATGGLGEQYF	TGTGCCAGTACCGCGACAGGGGGTCTCGGCGAGCAGTACTTC
.	TRBD1	TRBV15	TRBJ2-5	CATSRDRDRETQYF	TGTGCCACCAGCAGAGATCGGGACAGGGAAACCCAGTACTTC
few	.	TRBV7-9	TRBJ2-5	CASSLGQGLETQYF	TGTGCCAGCAGCTTGGGTCAGGGACTAGAGACCCAGTACTTC
.	TRBD2	TRBV5-1	TRBJ2-3	CASSLVGLGGADTQYF	TGCGCCAGCAGCTTGGTCGGACTAGGAGGGGCAGATACGCAGTATTTT
.	TRBD1	TRBV29-1	TRBJ1-2	CSVSGGQGANYGYTF	TGCAGCGTCTCTGGGGGACAGGGGGCGAACTATGGCTACACCTTC
.	TRBD2	TRBV5-1	TRBJ2-5	CASSFQTSGGAGETQYF	TGCGCCAGCAGCTTCCAGACTAGCGGGGGGGCCGGAGAGACCCAGTACTTC
.	.	TRBV4-3	TRBJ2-5	CASGKTGPHYF	TGCGCCAGCGGGAAGACAGGTCCCCATTACTTC
.	.	TRBV6-4	TRBJ1-6	CASSVTGNSPLHF	TGTGCCAGCAGTGTCACCGGTAATTCACCCCTCCACTTT
.	TRBD2	TRBV4-1	TRBJ2-3	CASSQQPGLAGSSDTQYF	TGCGCCAGCAGCCAACAACCGGGACTAGCGGGGTCCTCAGATACGCAGTATTTT
.	TRBD1	TRBV18	TRBJ2-2	CASYTGQGNTGELFF	TGTGCCAGCTACACGGGACAGGGGAACACCGGGGAGCTGTTTTTT
.	.	TRBV5-4	TRBJ2-1	CASSSEGAAYNEQFF	TGTGCCAGCAGCTCGGAGGGGGCGGCCTACAATGAGCAGTTCTTC
.	TRBD1	TRBV7-2	TRBJ2-7	CASSSGQGMSEQYF	TGTGCCAGCAGCTCGGGACAGGGAATGTCCGAGCAGTACTTC
.	TRBD1	TRBV7-2	TRBJ2-1	CASIMTGLLSSYNEQFF	TGTGCCAGCATCATGACAGGGCTGCTTAGCTCCTACAATGAGCAGTTCTTC
.	.	TRBV19	TRBJ2-7	CASSPGFSSYEQYF	TGTGCCAGTAGCCCGGGATTCAGCTCCTACGAGCAGTACTTC
.	.	TRBV6-5	TRBJ2-7	CASSYSPQGSSYEQYF	TGTGCCAGCAGTTACTCTCCGCAGGGGAGCTCCTACGAGCAGTACTTC
.	TRBD2	TRBV19	TRBJ2-7	CASSIRLAGGPDYEQYF	TGTGCCAGTAGTATCAGGCTAGCGGGAGGGCCAGACTACGAGCAGTACTTC
.	.	TRBV10-3	TRBJ2-2	CAISDAYEARTGELFF	TGTGCCATCAGTGACGCATATGAGGCGCGCACCGGGGAGCTGTTTTTT
.	.	TRBV11-1	TRBJ2-7	CASRRGNSYEQYF	TGTGCCAGCAGAAGGGGGAACTCCTACGAGCAGTACTTC
.	.	TRBV11-3	TRBJ2-7	CASSLGGPEQYF	TGTGCCAGCAGCTTAGGCGGGCCCGAGCAGTACTTC
.	TRBD1	TRBV6-2/TRBV6-3	TRBJ2-3	CASSYVGTGGYSTDTQYF	TGTGCCAGCAGTTACGTCGGGACAGGGGGCTACAGCACAGATACGCAGTATTTT
.	.	TRBV4-3	TRBJ1-3	CASSQDPETAGGNTIYF	TGCGCCAGCAGCCAAGATCCCGAGACGGCAGGGGGAAACACCATATATTTT
.	.	TRBV6-2/TRBV6-3	TRBJ2-2	CASSYAGRNTGELFF	TGTGCCAGCAGTTACGCGGGCCGCAACACCGGGGAGCTGTTTTTT
.	TRBD1	TRBV11-3	TRBJ1-3	CASSSAPGQGAVVGNTIYF	TGTGCCAGCAGCTCCGCCCCGGGACAGGGGGCGGTGGTTGGAAACACCATATATTTT
.	.	TRBV7-8	TRBJ2-5	CASSGSRLQETQYF	TGTGCCAGCAGCGGCAGTCGTTTGCAAGAGACCCAGTACTTC
.	.	TRBV7-9	TRBJ1-4	CASSLEGLANEKLFF	TGTGCCAGCAGCTTAGAGGGACTAGCTAATGAAAAACTGTTTTTT
.	TRBD2	TRBV5-6	TRBJ2-3	CASSYALAGGQDTQYF	TGTGCCAGCAGCTACGCTCTAGCGGGGGGGCAAGATACGCAGTATTTT
.	TRBD2	TRBV29-1	TRBJ2-1	CSVTSGGIYEQFF	TGCAGCGTTACTAGCGGGGGAATCTATGAGCAGTTCTTC
.	.	TRBV3-1/TRBV3-2	TRBJ1-1	CASSQQGKDTEAFF	TGTGCCAGCAGCCAGCAGGGGAAGGACACTGAAGCTTTCTTT
once	.	TRBV28	TRBJ2-2	CASSSDGLARVIGTGELFF	TGTGCCAGCAGTTCCGATGGTCTAGCGAGGGTTATAGGGACCGGGGAGCTGTTTTTT
.	.	TRBV14	TRBJ1-1	CASSQDPAGEEAFF	TGTGCCAGCAGCCAAGATCCCGCCGGAGAAGAAGCTTTCTTT
.	.	TRBV5-4	TRBJ2-1	CASSPGGVSYNEQFF	TGTGCCAGCAGCCCCGGAGGGGTCTCCTACAATGAGCAGTTCTTC
few	TRBD1	TRBV5-1	TRBJ2-7	CASSLGDRPRQTYEQYF	TGCGCCAGCAGCTTGGGGGACAGGCCCAGACAAACCTACGAGCAGTACTTC
.	.	TRBV21-1	TRBJ2-2	CASLGGLDPGELFF	TGTGCCAGCCTAGGGGGACTAGACCCCGGGGAGCTGTTTTTT
.	.	TRBV29-1	TRBJ2-1	CSVPSRGEQFF	TGCAGCGTCCCCTCCCGGGGTGAGCAGTTCTTC
.	.	TRBV12-3/TRBV12-4	TRBJ1-2	CASRNRQEYGYTF	TGTGCCAGCAGGAACAGACAGGAGTATGGCTACACCTTC
.	TRBD2	TRBV30	TRBJ2-1	CAWSGGGGEQFF	TGTGCCTGGAGTGGCGGGGGTGGTGAGCAGTTCTTC
.	.	TRBV7-2	TRBJ1-4	CASSGQPLGELFF	TGTGCCAGCAGCGGACAGCCCCTTGGGGAACTGTTTTTT
.	.	TRBV21-1	TRBJ2-1	CASSIVAEAGASYNEQFF	TGTGCCAGCAGCATCGTAGCCGAAGCGGGGGCCTCCTACAATGAGCAGTTCTTC
.	.	TRBV11-2	TRBJ1-1	CASSAPGAEAFF	TGTGCCAGCAGCGCGCCAGGGGCTGAAGCTTTCTTT
once	.	TRBV14	TRBJ1-1	CASSQLAGASEAFF	TGTGCCAGCAGCCAACTGGCAGGGGCCAGTGAAGCTTTCTTT
.	.	TRBV5-1	TRBJ1-1	CASSLGRNTEAFF	TGCGCCAGCAGCTTGGGTAGGAACACTGAAGCTTTCTTT
.	.	TRBV5-1	TRBJ2-7	CASSLDVASYEQYF	TGCGCCAGCAGCTTGGACGTCGCTAGCTACGAGCAGTACTTC
.	TRBD2	TRBV18	TRBJ2-2	CASSPKTLAGANTGELFF	TGTGCCAGCTCACCAAAAACCTTAGCGGGAGCGAACACCGGGGAGCTGTTTTTT
.	TRBD2	TRBV28	TRBJ2-7	CASSFGLAGGYEQYF	TGTGCCAGCAGTTTTGGACTAGCGGGCGGATACGAGCAGTACTTC
.	TRBD1	TRBV19	TRBJ2-3	CASSGTGRVASTDTQYF	TGTGCCAGCTCCGGGACAGGGAGGGTCGCTAGCACAGATACGCAGTATTTT
.	.	TRBV28	TRBJ1-2	CASSLPGDYGYTF	TGTGCCAGCAGTTTACCCGGGGACTATGGCTACACCTTC
.	TRBD1	TRBV7-9	TRBJ1-2	CASSPGDRAGYTF	TGTGCCAGCAGCCCTGGCGACAGGGCGGGCTACACCTTC
once	.	TRBV5-5	TRBJ1-5	CASSLGTGVQPQHF	TGTGCCAGCAGCTTGGGGACGGGAGTTCAGCCCCAGCATTTT
.	.	TRBV5-6	TRBJ2-3	CASSPQLGGDTQYF	TGTGCCAGCAGTCCCCAACTAGGAGGGGATACGCAGTATTTT
.	TRBD2	TRBV7-2	TRBJ2-1	CASSLAGGTYNEQFF	TGTGCCAGCAGCCTAGCGGGGGGTACCTACAATGAGCAGTTCTTC
.	.	TRBV12-3/TRBV12-4	TRBJ1-2	CASSLDGGYGYTF	TGTGCCAGCAGTTTAGACGGGGGCTATGGCTACACCTTC